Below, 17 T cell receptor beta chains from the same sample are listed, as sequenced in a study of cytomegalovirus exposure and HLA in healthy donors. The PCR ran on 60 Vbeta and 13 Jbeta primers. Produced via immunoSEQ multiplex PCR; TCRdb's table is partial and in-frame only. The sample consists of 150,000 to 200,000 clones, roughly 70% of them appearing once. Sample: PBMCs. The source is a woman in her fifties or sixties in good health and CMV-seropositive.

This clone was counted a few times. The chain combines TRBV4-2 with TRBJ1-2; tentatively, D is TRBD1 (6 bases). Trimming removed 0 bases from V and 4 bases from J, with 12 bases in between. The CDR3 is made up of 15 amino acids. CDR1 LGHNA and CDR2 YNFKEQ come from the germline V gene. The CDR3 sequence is CASSQDRRGFYGYTF. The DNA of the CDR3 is TGTGCCAGCAGCCAAGATCGTAGGGGGTTCTATGGCTACACCTTC.

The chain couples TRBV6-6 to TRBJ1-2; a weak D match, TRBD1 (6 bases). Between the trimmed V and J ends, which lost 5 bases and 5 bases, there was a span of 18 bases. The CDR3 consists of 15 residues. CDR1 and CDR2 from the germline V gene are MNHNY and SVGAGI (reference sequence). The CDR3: CASSRQGSQGYGYTF. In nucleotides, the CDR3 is TGTGCCAGCAGTCGACAAGGATCTCAGGGGTATGGCTACACCTTC.

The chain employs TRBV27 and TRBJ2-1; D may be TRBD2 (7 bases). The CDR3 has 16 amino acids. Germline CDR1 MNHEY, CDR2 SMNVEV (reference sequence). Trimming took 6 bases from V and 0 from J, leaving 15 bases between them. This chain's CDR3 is CASSWGGQVSYNEQFF. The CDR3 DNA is TGTGCCAGCAGCTGGGGGGGCCAAGTCTCCTACAATGAGCAGTTCTTC.

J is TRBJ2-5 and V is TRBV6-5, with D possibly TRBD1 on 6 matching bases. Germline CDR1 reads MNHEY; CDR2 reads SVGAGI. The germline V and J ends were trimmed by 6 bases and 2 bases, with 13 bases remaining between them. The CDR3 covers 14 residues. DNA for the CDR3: TGTGCCAGCAGCCATCACAGGGAACAAGAGACCCAGTACTTC. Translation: CASSHHREQETQYF.

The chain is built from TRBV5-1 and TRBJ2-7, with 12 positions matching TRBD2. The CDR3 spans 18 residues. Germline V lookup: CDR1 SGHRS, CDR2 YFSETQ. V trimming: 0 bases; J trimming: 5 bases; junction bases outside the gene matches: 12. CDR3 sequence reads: CASSLARTSGEVQDEQYF. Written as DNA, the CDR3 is TGCGCCAGCAGCTTGGCCCGGACTAGCGGGGAAGTGCAGGACGAGCAGTACTTC.

The CDR3 nucleotides are TGTGCCAGCGGTAGGGGCATGAGCTATGGCTACACCTTC. It yields the protein CASGRGMSYGYTF. The chain recombines TRBV27 with TRBJ1-2; possible D gene TRBD1, 5 bases. V dropped 8 bases and J dropped 4 bases, with 14 bases sitting between them. The germline V gene has CDR1 MNHEY and CDR2 SMNVEV (reference sequence). This CDR3 has 13 amino acids.

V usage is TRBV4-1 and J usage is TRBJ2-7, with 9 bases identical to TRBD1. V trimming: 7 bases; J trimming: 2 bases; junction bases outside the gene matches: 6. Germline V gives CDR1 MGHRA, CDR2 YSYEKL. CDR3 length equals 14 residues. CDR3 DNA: TGCGCCAGCAAGTTCGGGACAGGGACCTACGAGCAGTACTTC. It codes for CASKFGTGTYEQYF.

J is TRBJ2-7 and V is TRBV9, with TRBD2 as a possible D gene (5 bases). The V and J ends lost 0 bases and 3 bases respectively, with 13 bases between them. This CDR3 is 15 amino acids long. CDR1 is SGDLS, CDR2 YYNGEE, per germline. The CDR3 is CASSVGPSGSYEQYF. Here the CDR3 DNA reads TGTGCCAGCAGCGTAGGGCCCTCTGGGAGCTACGAGCAGTACTTC.

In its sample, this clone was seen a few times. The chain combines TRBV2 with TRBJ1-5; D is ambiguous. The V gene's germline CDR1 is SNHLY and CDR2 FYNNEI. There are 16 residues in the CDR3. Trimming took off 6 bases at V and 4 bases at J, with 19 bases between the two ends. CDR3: CASSGSGGVQNQPQHF. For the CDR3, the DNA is TGTGCCAGCAGCGGCTCCGGCGGGGTCCAAAATCAGCCCCAGCATTTT.

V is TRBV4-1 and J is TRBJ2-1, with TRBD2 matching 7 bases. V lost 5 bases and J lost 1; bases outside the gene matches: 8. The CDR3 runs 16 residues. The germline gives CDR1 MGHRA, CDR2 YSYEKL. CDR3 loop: CASSFRDYLSYNEQFF. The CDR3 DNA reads TGCGCCAGCAGCTTCCGGGACTACCTATCCTACAATGAGCAGTTCTTC.

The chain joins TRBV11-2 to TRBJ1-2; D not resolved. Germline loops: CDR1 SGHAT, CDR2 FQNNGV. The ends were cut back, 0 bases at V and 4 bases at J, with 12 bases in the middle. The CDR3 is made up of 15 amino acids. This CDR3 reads CASSLDLNRPYGYTF. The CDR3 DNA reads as TGTGCCAGCAGCTTAGATCTGAACAGACCCTATGGCTACACCTTC. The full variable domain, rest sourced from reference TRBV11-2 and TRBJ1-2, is EAGVAQSPRYKIIEKRQSVAFWCNPISGHATLYWYQQILGQGPKLLIQFQNNGVVDDSQLPKDRFSAERLKGVDSTLKIQPAKLEDSAVYLCASSLDLNRPYGYTFGSGTRLTVV.

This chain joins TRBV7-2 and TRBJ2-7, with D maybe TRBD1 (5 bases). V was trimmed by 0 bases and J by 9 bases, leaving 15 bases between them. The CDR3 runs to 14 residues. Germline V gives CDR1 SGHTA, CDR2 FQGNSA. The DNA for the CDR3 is TGTGCCAGCAGCTTAGCCCAGGGCCCACGTAGGCAGTACTTC. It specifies CASSLAQGPRRQYF.

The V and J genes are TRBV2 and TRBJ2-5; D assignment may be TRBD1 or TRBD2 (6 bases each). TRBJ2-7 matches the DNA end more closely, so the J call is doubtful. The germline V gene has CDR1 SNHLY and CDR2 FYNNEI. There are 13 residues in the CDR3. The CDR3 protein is CASTLEGAYEQYF. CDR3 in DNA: TGTGCCAGCACCCTGGAGGGGGCCTACGAGCAGTACTTC.

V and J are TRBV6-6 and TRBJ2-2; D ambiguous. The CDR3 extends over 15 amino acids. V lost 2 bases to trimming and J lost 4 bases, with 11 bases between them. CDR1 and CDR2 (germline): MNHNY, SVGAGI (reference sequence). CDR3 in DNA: TGTGCCAGCAGTTACCAGCAGGCAAGCACCGGGGAGCTGTTTTTT. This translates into CASSYQQASTGELFF.

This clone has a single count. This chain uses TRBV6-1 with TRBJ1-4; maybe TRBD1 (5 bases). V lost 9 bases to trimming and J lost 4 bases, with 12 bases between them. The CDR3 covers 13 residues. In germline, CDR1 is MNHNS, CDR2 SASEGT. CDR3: CASGAGNNEKLFF. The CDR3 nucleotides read TGTGCCAGTGGCGCAGGGAATAATGAAAAACTGTTTTTT.

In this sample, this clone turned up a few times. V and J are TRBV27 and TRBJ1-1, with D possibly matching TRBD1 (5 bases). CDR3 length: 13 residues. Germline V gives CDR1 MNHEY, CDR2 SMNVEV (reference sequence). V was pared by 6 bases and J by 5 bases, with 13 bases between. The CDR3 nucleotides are TGTGCCAGCAGCTTCTCCCGGGGGACTGAAGCTTTCTTT. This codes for CASSFSRGTEAFF.

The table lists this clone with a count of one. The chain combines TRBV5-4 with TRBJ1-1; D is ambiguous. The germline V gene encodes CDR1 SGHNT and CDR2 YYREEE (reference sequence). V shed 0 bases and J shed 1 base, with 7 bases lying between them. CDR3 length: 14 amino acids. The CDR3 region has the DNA TGTGCCAGCAGCTTGGAAACCGGGAACACTGAAGCTTTCTTT. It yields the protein CASSLETGNTEAFF. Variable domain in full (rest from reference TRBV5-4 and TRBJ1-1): ETGVTQSPTHLIKTRGQQVTLRCSSQSGHNTVSWYQQALGQGPQFIFQYYREEENGRGNFPPRFSGLQFPNYSSELNVNALELDDSALYLCASSLETGNTEAFFGQGTRLTVV.